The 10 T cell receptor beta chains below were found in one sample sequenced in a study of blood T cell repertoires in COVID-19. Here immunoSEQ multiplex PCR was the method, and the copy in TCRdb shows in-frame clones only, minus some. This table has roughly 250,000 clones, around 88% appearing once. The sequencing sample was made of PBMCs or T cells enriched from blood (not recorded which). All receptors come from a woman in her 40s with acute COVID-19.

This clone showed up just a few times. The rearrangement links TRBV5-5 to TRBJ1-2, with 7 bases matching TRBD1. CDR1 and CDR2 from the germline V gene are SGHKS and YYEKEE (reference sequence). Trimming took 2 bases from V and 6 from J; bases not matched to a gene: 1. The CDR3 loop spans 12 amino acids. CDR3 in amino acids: CASSFDRDGYTF. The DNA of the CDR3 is TGTGCCAGCAGCTTTGACAGGGATGGCTACACCTTC.

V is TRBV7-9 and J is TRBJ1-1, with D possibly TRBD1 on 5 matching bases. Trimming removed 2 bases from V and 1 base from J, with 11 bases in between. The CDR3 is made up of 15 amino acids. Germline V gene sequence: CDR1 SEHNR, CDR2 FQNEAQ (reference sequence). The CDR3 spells CASSLWGGENTEAFF. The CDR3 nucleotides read TGTGCCAGCAGCTTATGGGGAGGGGAGAACACTGAAGCTTTCTTT. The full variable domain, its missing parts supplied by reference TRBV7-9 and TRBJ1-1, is DTGVSQNPRHKITKRGQNVTFRCDPISEHNRLYWYRQTLGQGPEFLTYFQNEAQLEKSRLLSDRFSAERPKGSFSTLEIQRTEQGDSAMYLCASSLWGGENTEAFFGQGTRLTVV.

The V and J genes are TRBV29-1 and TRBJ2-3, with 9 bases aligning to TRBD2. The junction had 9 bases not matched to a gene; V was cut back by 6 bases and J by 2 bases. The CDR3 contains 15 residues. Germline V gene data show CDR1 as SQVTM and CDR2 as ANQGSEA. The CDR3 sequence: CSVRGLAGPTDTQYF. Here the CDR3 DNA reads TGCAGCGTCCGTGGTCTAGCGGGACCCACAGATACGCAGTATTTT.

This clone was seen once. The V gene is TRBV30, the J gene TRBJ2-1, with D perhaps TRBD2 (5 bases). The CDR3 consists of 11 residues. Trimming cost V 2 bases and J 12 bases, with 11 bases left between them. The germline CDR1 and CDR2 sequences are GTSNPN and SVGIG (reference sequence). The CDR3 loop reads CAWSLLARQFF. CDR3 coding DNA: TGTGCCTGGAGTCTGCTAGCACGGCAGTTCTTC.

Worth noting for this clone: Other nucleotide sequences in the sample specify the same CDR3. The chain's CDR3 is CASSITGGRETQYF. CDR3 bases: TGTGCCAGTAGTATTACGGGAGGGAGGGAGACCCAGTACTTC. The V call is TRBV19, the J call TRBJ2-5; 8 positions match TRBD2. Trimming took 3 bases from V and 5 from J; bases not matched to a gene: 5. Germline CDR1 and CDR2: LNHDA and SQIVND (reference sequence). This CDR3 region has 14 residues.

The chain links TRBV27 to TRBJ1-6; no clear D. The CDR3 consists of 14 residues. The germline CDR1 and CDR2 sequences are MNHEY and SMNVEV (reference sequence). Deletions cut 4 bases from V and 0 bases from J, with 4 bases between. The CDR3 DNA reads TGTGCCAGCAGTTCGAGCTCCTATAATTCACCCCTCCACTTT. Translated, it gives CASSSSSYNSPLHF.

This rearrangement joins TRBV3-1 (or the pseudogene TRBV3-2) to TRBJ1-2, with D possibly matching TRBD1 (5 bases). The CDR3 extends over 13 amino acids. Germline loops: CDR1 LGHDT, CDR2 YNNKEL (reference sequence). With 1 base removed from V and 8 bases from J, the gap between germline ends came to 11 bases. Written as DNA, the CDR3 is TGTGCCAGCAGCCAAGTGGGGGGGGACGGCTACACCTTC. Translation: CASSQVGGDGYTF.

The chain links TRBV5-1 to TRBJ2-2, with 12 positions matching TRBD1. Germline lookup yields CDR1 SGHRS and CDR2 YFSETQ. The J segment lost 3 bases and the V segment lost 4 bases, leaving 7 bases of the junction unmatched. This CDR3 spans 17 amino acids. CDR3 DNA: TGCGCCAGCAGCCCGATGGGACAGGGGGCTGACACCGGGGAGCTGTTTTTT. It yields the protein CASSPMGQGADTGELFF.

In DNA, the CDR3 is TGTGCCAGCAGTTACTCTCCGGGATCATACTACAATGAGCAGTTCTTC. Its protein product is CASSYSPGSYYNEQFF. The V call is TRBV6-2 or TRBV6-3, the J call TRBJ2-1; a possible D gene is TRBD2 (5 bases). V lost 0 bases, J lost 3 bases, and 12 bases lay in between. The CDR3 sequence is 16 residues long. CDR1 and CDR2 (germline): MNHEY, SVGEGT.

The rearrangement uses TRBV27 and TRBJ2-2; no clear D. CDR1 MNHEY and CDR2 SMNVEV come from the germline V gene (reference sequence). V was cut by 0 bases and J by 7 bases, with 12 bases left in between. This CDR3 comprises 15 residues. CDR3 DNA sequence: TGTGCCAGCAGTTTATCTAAGGTGCTAGGCGGGGAGCTGTTTTTT. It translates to CASSLSKVLGGELFF.